Each of the 7 T cell receptor beta chains below was sequenced from the same sample in a study of T-cell reconstitution after alpha-beta-depleted transplantation in children. Preparation of the TCRbeta library was carried out with unique molecular identifiers. TCRdb reprocessed the PCR reads with MiXCR, giving one entry per CDR3 protein. The data show around 580,000 distinct CDR3 sequences, more than 20% seen once. Sequencing used PBMCs, mostly from graft donor cells, obtained 360 days after TCRalphabeta/CD19-depleted stem cell transplant. These receptors originate from a boy younger than two who had a stem cell transplant for acute myeloid leukemia, so the T cells may come from the graft donor.

This clonotype showed up just once. The chain recombines TRBV6-1 with TRBJ2-7, with TRBD1 identical over 8 bases. CDR3 size: 16 residues. Germline lookup yields CDR1 MNHNS and CDR2 SASEGT. With 6 bases clipped from V and 4 bases from J, the junction kept 14 bases outside the gene matches. CDR3 nucleotide sequence: TGTGCCAGCAGCCCGGACGCAGGGACAGGCGGGTACGAGCAGTACTTC. Encoded protein: CASSPDAGTGGYEQYF.

This clonotype occurred a few times. This sequence joins TRBV9 and TRBJ1-1; D is ambiguous. This CDR3 is 13 amino acids long. The V gene's germline CDR1 is SGDLS and CDR2 YYNGEE. V was cut by 4 bases and J by 1 base, with 8 bases left in between. The CDR3 here is CASSLTQNTEAFF. As DNA, the CDR3 is TGTGCCAGCAGCCTGACTCAGAACACTGAAGCTTTCTTT.

CDR3 sequence reads: CASSYSSSGGRPYEQYF. In DNA form, the CDR3 reads TGTGCCAGCAGTTACTCGTCATCGGGGGGCCGACCCTACGAGCAGTACTTC. The V and J genes are TRBV6-5 and TRBJ2-7, with D possibly matching TRBD2 (7 bases). Trimming took 0 bases from V and 2 from J, leaving 17 bases between them. CDR3 length equals 17 residues. Germline V gene data show CDR1 as MNHEY and CDR2 as SVGAGI.

In its sample, this clonotype was seen a few times. The rearrangement uses TRBV27 and TRBJ2-1; possible D gene TRBD2, 6 bases. CDR1 and CDR2 from the germline V gene are MNHEY and SMNVEV (reference sequence). This CDR3 has 14 residues. With 2 bases removed from V and 4 bases from J, the gap between germline ends came to 9 bases. The CDR3 region has the DNA TGTGCCAGCAGTTTAGGGGGGAGGTACAATGAGCAGTTCTTC. It yields the protein CASSLGGRYNEQFF.

Many counts were recorded for this clonotype. The chain couples TRBV11-2 to TRBJ2-2; D call uncertain. V gave up 5 bases and J gave up 5 bases, with 6 bases separating them. This CDR3 contains 12 residues. Germline V gene data show CDR1 as SGHAT and CDR2 as FQNNGV. The CDR3 sequence: CASSPWTGELFF. CDR3 in DNA: TGTGCCAGCAGCCCATGGACCGGGGAGCTGTTTTTT.

V is TRBV5-6 and J is TRBJ2-1; 12 bases are a match to TRBD2. V shed 3 bases, J shed 3 bases, and the junction held 4 bases outside the gene matches. Germline V gene lookup returns CDR1 SGHDT and CDR2 YYEEEE. This CDR3 contains 16 residues. Here the CDR3 reads CASSSWTSGDYNEQFF. The DNA of the CDR3 is TGTGCCAGCAGCTCCTGGACTAGCGGGGACTACAATGAGCAGTTCTTC.

Of note for this clonotype: This may be a read error: a much more frequent sequence differs by one nucleotide. V is TRBV2 and J is TRBJ2-1; 7 bases are a match to TRBD2. The CDR3 is made up of 19 amino acids. Germline V gives CDR1 SNHLY, CDR2 FYNNEI. CDR3 loop: CACSTYDRGLVNRRYEQFF. The CDR3 bases are TGTGCCTGCAGTACCTATGACCGAGGACTAGTCAATCGGAGATATGAGCAGTTCTTC.